Reported below is one T cell receptor (beta chain). V lost 0 bases and J 4 bases, leaving 9 bases between the germline ends. Germline loops: CDR1 MNHEY, CDR2 SMNVEV (reference sequence). The CDR3 sequence is 15 residues long. The sample is drawn from a study of T cell responses to AZD1222 COVID-19 vaccine. Method: immunoSEQ multiplex PCR; TCRdb's copy keeps in-frame clones and lacks some. Of 100,000 to 150,000 clones in the sample, 90% were seen once. This chain uses TRBV27 with TRBJ2-2, with a possible D match to TRBD2 (6 bases). This sequence was found in an adult in good health. The sequenced sample was peripheral blood, obtained on day 0 of AZD1222 vaccination. CDR3 region: CASSLSPGSTGELFF. The CDR3 region has the DNA TGTGCCAGCAGTTTATCGCCCGGGAGCACCGGGGAGCTGTTTTTT.